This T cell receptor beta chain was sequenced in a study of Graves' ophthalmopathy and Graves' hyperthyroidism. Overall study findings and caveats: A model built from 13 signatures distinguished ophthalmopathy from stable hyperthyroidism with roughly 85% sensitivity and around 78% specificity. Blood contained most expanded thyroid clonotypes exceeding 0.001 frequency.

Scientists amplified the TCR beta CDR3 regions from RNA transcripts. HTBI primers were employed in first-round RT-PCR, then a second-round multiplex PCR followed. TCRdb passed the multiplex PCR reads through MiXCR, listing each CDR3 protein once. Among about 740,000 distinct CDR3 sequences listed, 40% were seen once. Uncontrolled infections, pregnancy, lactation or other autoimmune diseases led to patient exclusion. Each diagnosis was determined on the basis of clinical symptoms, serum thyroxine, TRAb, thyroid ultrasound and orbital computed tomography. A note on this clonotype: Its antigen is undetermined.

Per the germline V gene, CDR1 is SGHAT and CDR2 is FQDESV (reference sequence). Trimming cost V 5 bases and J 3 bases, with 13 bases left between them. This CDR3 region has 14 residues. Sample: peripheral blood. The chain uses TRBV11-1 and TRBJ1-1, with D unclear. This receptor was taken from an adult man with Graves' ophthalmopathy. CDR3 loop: CASSPGPADTEAFF. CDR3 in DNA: TGTGCCAGCAGCCCCGGACCGGCAGACACTGAAGCTTTCTTT.